Below, 28 T cell receptor beta chains from the same sample are listed, as sequenced in a study of shared clonotypes between healthy human individuals. Using immunoSEQ multiplex PCR, the repertoire was profiled, and TCRdb retains in-frame clones only, with some absent. The sample consists of over a million clones, approximately 78% of them appearing once. Sequenced sample: memory CD4+ T cells from PBMCs. The subset was: CD45RA-negative fraction. The receptors shown here come from a man aged 18 to 30 in good health. Some clones in this sample may be carry-over from other donors' samples.

The chain joins TRBV5-5 to TRBJ2-1, with TRBD2 identical over 13 bases. This CDR3 is built from 19 residues. Germline V CDR1 and CDR2: SGHKS, YYEKEE (reference sequence). J was trimmed by 0 bases and V by 5 bases; bases with no gene match: 11. The CDR3 DNA sequence: TGTGCCAGCAGTCGCAGGACTAGCGGGAGCCTTAGCTCCTACAATGAGCAGTTCTTC. It is translated as CASSRRTSGSLSSYNEQFF.

This rearrangement joins TRBV28 to TRBJ2-5; TRBD2 matches 7 bases. The germline V gene encodes CDR1 MDHEN and CDR2 SYDVKM. The junction had 11 bases not matched to a gene; V was cut back by 5 bases and J by 2 bases. CDR3 length: 16 amino acids. The CDR3 sequence: CASSPSWAGEQETQYF. The CDR3 DNA is TGTGCCAGCAGTCCCAGCTGGGCGGGAGAGCAAGAGACCCAGTACTTC.

V gene TRBV4-1 combines with J gene TRBJ1-5; D remains ambiguous. This CDR3 comprises 13 residues. Trimming left V 1 base short and J 4 bases short, with 5 bases between. Germline values: CDR1 MGHRA, CDR2 YSYEKL. CDR3: CASSQALNQPQHF. CDR3 DNA: TGCGCCAGCAGCCAAGCCCTAAATCAGCCCCAGCATTTT.

J is TRBJ2-2 and V is TRBV28; 9 bases agree with TRBD2. From germline, CDR1 is MDHEN and CDR2 SYDVKM. With V trimmed by 8 bases and J by 5 bases, 3 bases remained unmatched. The CDR3 totals 13 residues. This chain's CDR3 is CASWLAGTGELFF. CDR3 in DNA: TGTGCCAGCTGGCTAGCGGGAACCGGGGAGCTGTTTTTT.

This clone came up a few times. The V and J genes are TRBV2 and TRBJ2-6, with TRBD1 as a possible D gene (6 bases). This CDR3 has 16 residues. From germline, CDR1 is SNHLY and CDR2 FYNNEI. V lost 5 bases and J lost 1, with 12 bases in between. Written as DNA, the CDR3 is TGTGCCAGCAGTTCCGGGACACTATCTGGGGCCAACGTCCTGACTTTC. Amino acid sequence: CASSSGTLSGANVLTF.

The chain is built from TRBV7-2 and TRBJ1-1, with TRBD1 as a possible D gene (5 bases). From germline, CDR1 is SGHTA and CDR2 FQGNSA. CDR3 size: 15 residues. The V and J ends lost 5 bases and 14 bases respectively, with 27 bases between them. The CDR3 DNA reads TGTGCCAGCAGCCGGATGGGGGGGAGCCCCGAGGTTTTCTTCTTT. Translation gives CASSRMGGSPEVFFF.

V is TRBV11-2 and J is TRBJ2-5; 9 bases line up with TRBD1. The CDR3 has 14 residues. After removal of 3 bases from V and 5 bases from J, the junction contained 4 bases not matched to a gene. CDR1 is SGHAT, CDR2 FQNNGV, per germline. CDR3 sequence reads: CASSFTGGSETQYF. The CDR3 nucleotides read TGTGCCAGCAGCTTCACAGGGGGCAGTGAGACCCAGTACTTC.

The chain uses TRBV29-1 and TRBJ2-1; D is possibly TRBD1 (6 bases). The V and J ends lost 7 bases and 0 bases respectively, with 22 bases between them. This CDR3 has 17 residues. The germline gives CDR1 SQVTM, CDR2 ANQGSEA. In DNA form, the CDR3 reads TGCAGCGCCGCCCCCAGGGGAGCGATTAGCTCCTACAATGAGCAGTTCTTC. Its translation is CSAAPRGAISSYNEQFF.

The rearrangement uses TRBV7-6 and TRBJ2-3, with 12 nucleotides matching TRBD2. Looked up from germline, CDR1 is SGHVS and CDR2 is FNYEAQ. CDR3 size: 17 residues. The ends lost 5 bases at V and 5 bases at J; junction bases unmatched: 11. The CDR3 protein is CASSQGASGRAGDTQYF. Here the CDR3 DNA reads TGTGCCAGCAGCCAGGGGGCTAGCGGGAGGGCCGGAGATACGCAGTATTTT. The variable domain in full, completed from reference TRBV7-6 and TRBJ2-3, reads GAGVSQSPRYKVTKRGQDVALRCDPISGHVSLYWYRQALGQGPEFLTYFNYEAQQDKSGLPNDRFSAERPEGSISTLTIQRTEQRDSAMYRCASSQGASGRAGDTQYFGPGTRLTVL.

The genes are TRBV5-1 and TRBJ1-1; no reliable D call. V was clipped by 4 bases and J by 4 bases, with 14 bases between them. The CDR3 totals 14 residues. Germline assignment: CDR1 SGHRS and CDR2 YFSETQ. Here the CDR3 reads CASSPTDRSTEAFF. In DNA, the CDR3 is TGCGCCAGCAGCCCCACAGACCGGAGCACTGAAGCTTTCTTT.

V is TRBV14 and J is TRBJ2-7, with D unclear. This CDR3 region has 13 residues. V gave up 4 bases and J gave up 5 bases, with 12 bases separating them. The germline V gene encodes CDR1 SGHDN and CDR2 FVKESK. CDR3 nucleotide sequence: TGTGCCAGCAGCCGGGTCGGAACGGACGAGCAGTACTTC. Translation gives CASSRVGTDEQYF.

This clone was found a few times. The gene calls are TRBV11-2 and TRBJ1-5, with D possibly matching TRBD1 (5 bases). Germline loops: CDR1 SGHAT, CDR2 FQNNGV. V was pared by 3 bases and J by 2 bases, with 8 bases between. This CDR3 has 14 amino acids. CDR3 sequence (DNA): TGTGCCAGCAGCTTGGGGCACGGCAATCAGCCCCAGCATTTT. Translated, it gives CASSLGHGNQPQHF. Full variable domain (outside the CDR3, taken from reference TRBV11-2 and TRBJ1-5): EAGVAQSPRYKIIEKRQSVAFWCNPISGHATLYWYQQILGQGPKLLIQFQNNGVVDDSQLPKDRFSAERLKGVDSTLKIQPAKLEDSAVYLCASSLGHGNQPQHFGDGTRLSIL.

This chain links TRBV11-2 with TRBJ2-7, with D perhaps assigned TRBD1 or TRBD2 (8 bases each). The CDR3 length is 19 residues. The V end was cut by 5 bases, the J end by 0 bases, with 26 bases between. Germline loops: CDR1 SGHAT, CDR2 FQNNGV. CDR3 residues: CASSHDRGRSGSTSYEQYF. CDR3 coding DNA: TGTGCCAGCAGCCATGACAGGGGTCGGAGCGGGAGTACCTCCTACGAGCAGTACTTC.

The V call is TRBV5-4, the J call TRBJ2-3; D gene unclear. Germline V CDR1 and CDR2: SGHNT, YYREEE (reference sequence). The CDR3 runs 13 residues. The V end lost 3 bases, the J end lost 4 bases, and 9 bases lay between the germline ends. This chain's CDR3 is CASSSPISDTQYF. In DNA, the CDR3 is TGTGCCAGCAGCTCGCCAATCTCAGATACGCAGTATTTT.

The V gene is TRBV10-3, the J gene TRBJ1-1; the D is unclear. V dropped 6 bases and J dropped 0 bases, with 11 bases sitting between them. This CDR3 comprises 14 residues. Germline CDR1 and CDR2: ENHRY and SYGVKD. CDR3 sequence: CAIRRSILNTEAFF. In DNA, the CDR3 is TGTGCCATCAGGAGGTCGATACTGAACACTGAAGCTTTCTTT.

Regarding this clone: A much bigger clone sits one base away, suggesting this may be a read error. Distinct nucleotide sequences in the sample also encode this CDR3. The rearrangement joins TRBV6-1 to TRBJ2-7; no clear D. Germline assignment: CDR1 MNHNS and CDR2 SASEGT. This CDR3 is 11 amino acids long. The ends were cut back, 2 bases at V and 5 bases at J, with 4 bases in the middle. The CDR3 spells CASSERDEQYF. The DNA for the CDR3 is TGTGCCAGCAGTGAACGGGACGAGCAGTACTTC.

The chain couples TRBV5-1 to TRBJ2-3; TRBD2 is a possible D gene (6 bases). The CDR3 sequence is 16 residues long. The germline gives CDR1 SGHRS, CDR2 YFSETQ. The V end was cut by 3 bases, the J end by 1 base, with 15 bases between. The CDR3 bases are TGCGCCAGCAGCTCGGGACTCCGAAGAGGCACAGATACGCAGTATTTT. Residues: CASSSGLRRGTDTQYF.

The sample holds one count of this clone. The chain links TRBV14 to TRBJ1-3, with D perhaps TRBD1 (6 bases). The CDR3 is 15 residues long. V gave up 4 bases and J gave up 4 bases, with 14 bases separating them. Germline V gene lookup returns CDR1 SGHDN and CDR2 FVKESK. The CDR3: CASSPSGTPGNTIYF. CDR3 sequence (DNA): TGTGCCAGCAGCCCCTCCGGGACACCCGGAAACACCATATATTTT.

This clone was seen more than once but under ten times. This chain links TRBV27 with TRBJ2-3; 7 bases match TRBD2. The CDR3 spans 14 residues. V lost 8 bases, J lost 4 bases, and 9 bases stayed unmatched. The germline gives CDR1 MNHEY, CDR2 SMNVEV (reference sequence). DNA for the CDR3: TGTGCCAGCTCGGGAAGCGGGATTGCAGATACGCAGTATTTT. Translation gives CASSGSGIADTQYF.

Regarding this clone: The same CDR3 also results from other DNA sequences found in this sample. V and J are TRBV5-1 and TRBJ2-4; possibly TRBD1 for D (6 bases). The CDR3 has 13 amino acids. Trimming removed 1 base at V and 5 bases at J, with 7 bases between. Looked up from germline, CDR1 is SGHRS and CDR2 is YFSETQ. The CDR3 region is CASSLSGENIQYF. CDR3 coding DNA: TGCGCCAGCAGCTTGTCAGGGGAAAACATTCAGTACTTC.

The chain is built from TRBV5-4 and TRBJ2-1; no definite D call. CDR3 length: 14 residues. Trimming stripped 0 bases from V and 5 bases from J, with 9 bases between. Per germline, CDR1 SGHNT and CDR2 YYREEE (reference sequence). CDR3 loop: CASSLEWLNNEQFF. The CDR3 DNA sequence: TGTGCCAGCAGCTTGGAATGGCTCAACAATGAGCAGTTCTTC.

With regard to this clone: The likely explanation is a read error, given a far larger clone one base away. The same CDR3 also results from other DNA sequences found in this sample. V is TRBV15 and J is TRBJ2-7; weak D call: TRBD1 (8 bases). The CDR3 has 20 residues. The germline gives CDR1 LNHNV, CDR2 YYDKDF (reference sequence). V gave up 3 bases and J gave up 4 bases, with 31 bases separating them. CDR3 sequence reads: CATSRDRDWGAGPHRYEQYF. CDR3 DNA: TGTGCCACCAGCAGGGACAGGGATTGGGGAGCGGGACCACATCGGTACGAGCAGTACTTC.

CDR3 residues: CASRISGTSSYNEQFF. Here the CDR3 DNA reads TGTGCCAGTAGAATAAGCGGGACAAGCTCCTACAATGAGCAGTTCTTC. The chain carries TRBV19 and TRBJ2-1, with D possibly TRBD2 on 7 matching bases. The CDR3 loop spans 16 amino acids. The V gene's germline CDR1 is LNHDA and CDR2 SQIVND (reference sequence). The V gene lost 6 bases and the J gene lost 0 bases, with 15 bases spanning the gap.

The V gene is TRBV6-1, the J gene TRBJ2-5; weak D call: TRBD2 (7 bases). This CDR3 is built from 14 residues. Germline CDR1 is MNHNS and CDR2 is SASEGT. V was shortened by 7 bases and J by 1 base, with 13 bases between the two germline ends. The CDR3 sequence is CASIGGGSQETQYF. CDR3 in DNA: TGTGCCAGCATAGGGGGGGGGAGCCAAGAGACCCAGTACTTC.

This rearrangement joins TRBV28 to TRBJ1-2, with 7 bases aligning to TRBD1. CDR3 length: 13 amino acids. With 6 bases clipped from V and 8 bases from J, the junction kept 9 bases outside the gene matches. Germline-derived CDR1 and CDR2 are MDHEN and SYDVKM. CDR3 sequence (DNA): TGTGCCAGCAGGGAGGGGGCGGTGGAAGGCTACACCTTC. This translates into CASREGAVEGYTF.

This clone has only a few counts. The chain is built from TRBV2 and TRBJ2-1, with 12 bases aligning to TRBD2. This CDR3 has 15 amino acids. V lost 7 bases to trimming and J lost 6 bases; unmatched junction nucleotides: 7. Germline CDR1 is SNHLY and CDR2 is FYNNEI. The CDR3 coding sequence is TGTGCCAGCAACCCTTTGACTAGCGGGAGCAATGAGCAGTTCTTC. It specifies CASNPLTSGSNEQFF.

This clone was counted a single time. This sequence joins TRBV30 and TRBJ2-3, with 7 bases lining up with TRBD1. Germline-derived CDR1 and CDR2 are GTSNPN and SVGIG (reference sequence). The CDR3 is 14 residues long. Trimming at V came to 3 bases and at J to 2 bases, leaving 5 bases not matched to a gene. CDR3 sequence: CAWRKGTVTDTQYF. As DNA, the CDR3 is TGTGCCTGGAGGAAAGGGACAGTCACAGATACGCAGTATTTT.

This chain joins TRBV5-1 and TRBJ2-7; 10 bases align to TRBD1. Trimming at V came to 9 bases and at J to 5 bases, leaving 20 bases not matched to a gene. Germline lookup yields CDR1 SGHRS and CDR2 YFSETQ. This CDR3 has 17 residues. The CDR3 DNA is TGCGCCACCCAGCAGGGACATGGGACAGGGGTCATGGACGAGCAGTACTTC. Its translation: CATQQGHGTGVMDEQYF.